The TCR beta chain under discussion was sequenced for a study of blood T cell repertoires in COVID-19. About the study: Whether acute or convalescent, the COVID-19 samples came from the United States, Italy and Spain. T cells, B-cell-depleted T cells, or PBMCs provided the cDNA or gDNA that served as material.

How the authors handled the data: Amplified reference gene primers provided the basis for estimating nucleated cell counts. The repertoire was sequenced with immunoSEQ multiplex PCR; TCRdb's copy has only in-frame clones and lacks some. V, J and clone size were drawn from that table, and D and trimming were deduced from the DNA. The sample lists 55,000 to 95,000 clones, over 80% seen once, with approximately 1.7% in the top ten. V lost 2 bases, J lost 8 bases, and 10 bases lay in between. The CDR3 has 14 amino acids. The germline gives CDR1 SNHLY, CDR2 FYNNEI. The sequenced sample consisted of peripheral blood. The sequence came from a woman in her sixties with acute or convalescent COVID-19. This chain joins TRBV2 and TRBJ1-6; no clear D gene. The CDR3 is CASSELSGDSPLHF. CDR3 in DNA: TGTGCCAGCAGTGAACTTTCTGGAGATTCACCCCTCCACTTT.